This T cell receptor (beta chain) was sequenced in a study of shared clonotypes between healthy human individuals. This table comes from immunoSEQ multiplex PCR, and its TCRdb copy is limited to in-frame clones, with some not included. The table records 1.5 million to 1.9 million clones, nearly 99% of them present only once. Study-wide findings and caveats: Incompleteness in sorted-subset sequencing, despite large depth, was shown by rarefaction. Approximately 5% was the fraction of naive CD4 clonotypes found shared across several donors.

Note on this clone: Antigen unknown.

CDR3 length equals 17 residues. The chain uses TRBV12-1 and TRBJ2-4; the table's D gene call, TRBD2, was not cross checked with the DNA. TRBV12-1 is described as a pseudogene. Specimen: naive CD4+ T cells sorted from blood. The sample's subset: CD45RA+ positively selected. This clonotype was obtained from a man in his thirties or forties in good health. CDR3 bases: TGTGCCAGCAGACGAAAGGGAGCCCAAAAAGGAGTGAACATTCAGTACTTC. This translates into CASRRKGAQKGVNIQYF.